Listed below are T cell receptor beta chains from one sample, sequenced in a study of monozygotic twins with inflammatory bowel disease. With the 5' RACE reads reprocessed, TCRdb shows one record per CDR3 protein and no DNA. The sample data list more than 120,000 distinct CDR3 sequences. Sequenced sample: blood. The receptors were sampled from a human donor with ulcerative colitis or Crohn's disease, or a healthy co-twin of an affected twin (not recorded which). Each CDR3 is given with its conserved first and last residue.

V gene,J gene,CDR3 protein
TRBV5-1,TRBJ2-5,CASSPTGQPETQYF
TRBV7-2,TRBJ1-6,CASSFRGEPLHF
TRBV7-2,TRBJ2-2,CASSLLRVMSGELFF
TRBV18,TRBJ2-7,CASSTTSGGNEQYF
TRBV7-2,TRBJ1-2,CASSSGEHGYTF
TRBV19,TRBJ2-7,CASSSGSYSYEQYF
TRBV29-1,TRBJ2-2,CSHTGRTGELFF
TRBV7-2,TRBJ1-1,CASSLDLGRGNTEAFF
TRBV18,TRBJ2-5,CASSPGVIETQYF
TRBV7-2,TRBJ2-2,CASSLVGGTNTGELFF
TRBV4-1,TRBJ1-2,CASSQEPGNTYGYTF
TRBV29-1,TRBJ2-5,CSVDGREAQYF
TRBV5-1,TRBJ1-4,CASSLDPGLGEKLFF
TRBV5-1,TRBJ2-1,CASSLVYGGDEQFF
TRBV7-2,TRBJ2-7,CASSLDSGGAREQYF
TRBV27,TRBJ2-1,CASGTGTEYNEQFF
TRBV20-1,TRBJ2-5,CSARDPPGTQYF
TRBV5-1,TRBJ1-6,CASSPDVRSPLHF
TRBV5-1,TRBJ1-6,CASRKGGDSGSYNSPLHF
TRBV2,TRBJ1-5,CASRYDRGLYQPQHF
TRBV7-3,TRBJ2-1,CASSSQAGVSYNEQFF
TRBV6-2/TRBV6-3,TRBJ2-3,CASSLLARGNTQYF
TRBV12-3/TRBV12-4,TRBJ2-7,CASSPHDNSYRLDEQYF
TRBV6-1,TRBJ1-5,CASSGPLPGQPQHF
TRBV5-1,TRBJ2-2,CASRLASTGELFF
TRBV15,TRBJ2-3,CATSRAGTGGGTDTQYF
TRBV7-2,TRBJ1-2,CASSSAGTGAGYTF
TRBV13,TRBJ1-2,CASSLQDGTFGYTF
TRBV6-6,TRBJ2-7,CASSYVGGGYEQYF
TRBV27,TRBJ2-3,CASSQGTDTQYF
TRBV10-3,TRBJ2-3,CAIRGTDRATDTQYF
TRBV2,TRBJ1-5,CASSRGGDQPQHF
TRBV7-9,TRBJ2-7,CASSLEDGDTSYEQYF
TRBV5-5,TRBJ2-5,CASSWTPQETQYF
TRBV5-1,TRBJ2-5,CASSLGPSSKETQYF
TRBV19,TRBJ1-5,CASSIDTGGRGPQHF
TRBV7-2,TRBJ2-2,CASSGVVGPGELFF
TRBV20-1,TRBJ2-4,CSARVPGLGMLYF
TRBV18,TRBJ1-4,CASSPSIATNEKLFF
TRBV4-3,TRBJ1-2,CASSQDNWGAGAYTF
TRBV4-3,TRBJ2-1,CASSQDRREVGAHNEQFF
TRBV3-1,TRBJ2-2,CASSQEIYGGGTGELFF
TRBV7-2,TRBJ2-3,CASSLSLAYAGTDTQYF
TRBV12-3/TRBV12-4,TRBJ2-7,CASRTTGHYEQYF
TRBV7-2,TRBJ2-7,CASSFEGGRSYSYEQYF
TRBV6-6,TRBJ1-4,CASSYRGEEKLFF
TRBV20-1,TRBJ2-7,CSARSQTGGGYEQYF
TRBV6-1,TRBJ2-7,CASIGQGALSYEQYF